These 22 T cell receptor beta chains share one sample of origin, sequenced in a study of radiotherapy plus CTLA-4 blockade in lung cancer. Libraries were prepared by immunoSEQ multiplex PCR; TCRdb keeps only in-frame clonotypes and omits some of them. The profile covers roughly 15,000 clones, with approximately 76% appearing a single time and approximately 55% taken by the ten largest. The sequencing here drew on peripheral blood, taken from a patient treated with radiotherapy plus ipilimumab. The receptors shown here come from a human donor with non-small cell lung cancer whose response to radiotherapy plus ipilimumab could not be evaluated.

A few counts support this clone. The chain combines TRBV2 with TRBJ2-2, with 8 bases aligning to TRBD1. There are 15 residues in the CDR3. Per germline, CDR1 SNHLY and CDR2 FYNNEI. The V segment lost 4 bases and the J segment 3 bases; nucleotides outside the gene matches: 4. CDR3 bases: TGTGCCAGCAGTGTGGGACAGGAGGACACCGGGGAGCTGTTTTTT. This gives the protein CASSVGQEDTGELFF.

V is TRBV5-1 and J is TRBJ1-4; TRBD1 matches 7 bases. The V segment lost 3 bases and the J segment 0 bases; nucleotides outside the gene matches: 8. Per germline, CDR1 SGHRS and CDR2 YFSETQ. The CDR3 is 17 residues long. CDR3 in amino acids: CASSSTGDPSTNEKLFF. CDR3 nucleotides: TGCGCCAGCAGCTCTACAGGGGACCCATCAACTAATGAAAAACTGTTTTTT. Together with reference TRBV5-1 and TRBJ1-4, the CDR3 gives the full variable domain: KAGVTQTPRYLIKTRGQQVTLSCSPISGHRSVSWYQQTPGQGLQFLFEYFSETQRNKGNFPGRFSGRQFSNSRSEMNVSTLELGDSALYLCASSSTGDPSTNEKLFFGSGTQLSVL.

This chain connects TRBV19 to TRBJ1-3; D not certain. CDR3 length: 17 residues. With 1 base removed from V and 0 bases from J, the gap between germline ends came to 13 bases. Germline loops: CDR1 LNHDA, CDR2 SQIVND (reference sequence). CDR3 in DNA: TGTGCCAGTAGTATAGGGCCAGGTGATCTCTCTGGAAACACCATATATTTT. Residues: CASSIGPGDLSGNTIYF.

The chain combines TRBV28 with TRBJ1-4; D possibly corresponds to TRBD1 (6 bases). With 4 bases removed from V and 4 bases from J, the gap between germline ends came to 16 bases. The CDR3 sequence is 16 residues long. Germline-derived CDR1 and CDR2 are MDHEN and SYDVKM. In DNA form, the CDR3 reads TGTGCCAGCAGTTCAACCAACAGGGAGCGTAATGAAAAACTGTTTTTT. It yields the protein CASSSTNRERNEKLFF.

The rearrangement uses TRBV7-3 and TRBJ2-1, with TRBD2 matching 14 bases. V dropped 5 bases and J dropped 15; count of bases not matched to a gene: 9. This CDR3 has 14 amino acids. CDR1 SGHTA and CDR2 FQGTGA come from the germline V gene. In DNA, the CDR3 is TGTGCCAGCAGCATCGGGACTAGCGGGGGAAGGGTGTTCTTC. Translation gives CASSIGTSGGRVFF. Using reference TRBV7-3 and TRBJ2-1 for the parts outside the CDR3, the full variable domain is GAGVSQTPSNKVTEKGKYVELRCDPISGHTALYWYRQSLGQGPEFLIYFQGTGAADDSGLPNDRFFAVRPEGSVSTLKIQRTERGDSAVYLCASSIGTSGGRVFFGPGTRLTVL.

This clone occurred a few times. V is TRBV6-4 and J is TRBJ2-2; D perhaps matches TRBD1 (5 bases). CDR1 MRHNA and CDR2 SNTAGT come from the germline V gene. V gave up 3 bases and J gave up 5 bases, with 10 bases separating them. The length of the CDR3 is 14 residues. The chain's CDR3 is CASSEEGDTGELFF. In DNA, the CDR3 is TGTGCCAGCAGTGAGGAAGGGGATACCGGGGAGCTGTTTTTT.

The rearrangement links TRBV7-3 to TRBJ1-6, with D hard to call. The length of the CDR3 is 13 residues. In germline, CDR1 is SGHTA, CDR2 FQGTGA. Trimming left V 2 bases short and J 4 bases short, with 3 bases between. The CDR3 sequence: CASSLLYNSPLHF. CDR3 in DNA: TGTGCCAGCAGCTTACTATATAATTCACCCCTCCACTTT.

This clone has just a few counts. Here the CDR3 DNA reads TGTGCCAGCAGTGAAGTAGAGGACAGTTCGCAGTTCTTC. As protein: CASSEVEDSSQFF. The rearrangement joins TRBV2 to TRBJ2-1, with D maybe TRBD1 (6 bases). This CDR3 comprises 13 residues. Germline V gene data show CDR1 as SNHLY and CDR2 as FYNNEI. V was pared by 1 base and J by 12 bases, with 13 bases between.

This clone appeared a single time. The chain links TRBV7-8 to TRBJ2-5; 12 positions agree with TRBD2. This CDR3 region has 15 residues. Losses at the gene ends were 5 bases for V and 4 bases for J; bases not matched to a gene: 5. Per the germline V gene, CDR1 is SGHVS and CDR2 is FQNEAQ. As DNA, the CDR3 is TGTGCCAGCAGCACCACGGGACTAGCGGGAGAGACCCAGTACTTC. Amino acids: CASSTTGLAGETQYF.

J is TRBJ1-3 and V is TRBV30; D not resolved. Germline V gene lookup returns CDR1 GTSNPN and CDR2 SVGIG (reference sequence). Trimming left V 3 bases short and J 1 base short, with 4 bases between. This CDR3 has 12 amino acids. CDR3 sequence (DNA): TGTGCCTGGAGCAGGTCTGGAAACACCATATATTTT. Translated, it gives CAWSRSGNTIYF.

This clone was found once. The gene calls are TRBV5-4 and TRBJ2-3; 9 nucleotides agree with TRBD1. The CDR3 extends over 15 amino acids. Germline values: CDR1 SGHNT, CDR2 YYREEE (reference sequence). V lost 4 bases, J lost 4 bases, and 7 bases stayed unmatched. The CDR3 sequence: CASSPTGGGADTQYF. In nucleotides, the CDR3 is TGTGCCAGCAGCCCTACAGGGGGCGGGGCAGATACGCAGTATTTT.

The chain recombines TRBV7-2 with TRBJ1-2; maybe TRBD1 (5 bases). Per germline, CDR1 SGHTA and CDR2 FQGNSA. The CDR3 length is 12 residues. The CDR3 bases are TGTGCTGGGGGGAGACTCAACTATGGCTACACCTTC. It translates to CAGGRLNYGYTF.

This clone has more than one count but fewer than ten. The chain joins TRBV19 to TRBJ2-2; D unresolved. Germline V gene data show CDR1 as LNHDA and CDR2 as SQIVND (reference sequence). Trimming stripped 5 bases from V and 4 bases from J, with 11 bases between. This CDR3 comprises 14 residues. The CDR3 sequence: CASSWSTGTGELFF. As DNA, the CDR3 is TGTGCCAGTAGTTGGTCCACCGGCACCGGGGAGCTGTTTTTT.

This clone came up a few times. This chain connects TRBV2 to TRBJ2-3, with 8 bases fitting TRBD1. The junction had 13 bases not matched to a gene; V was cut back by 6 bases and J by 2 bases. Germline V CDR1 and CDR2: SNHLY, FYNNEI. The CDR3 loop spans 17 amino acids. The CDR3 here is CASRDPQGASFTDTQYF. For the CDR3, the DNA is TGTGCCAGCAGAGACCCCCAGGGGGCTTCCTTCACAGATACGCAGTATTTT.

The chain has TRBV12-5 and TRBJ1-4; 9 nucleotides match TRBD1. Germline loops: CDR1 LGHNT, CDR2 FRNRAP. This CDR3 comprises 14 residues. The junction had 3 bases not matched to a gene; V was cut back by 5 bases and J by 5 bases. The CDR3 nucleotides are TGTGCTAGTGGTCCCGGGACAGGGAATGAAAAACTGTTTTTT. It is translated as CASGPGTGNEKLFF.

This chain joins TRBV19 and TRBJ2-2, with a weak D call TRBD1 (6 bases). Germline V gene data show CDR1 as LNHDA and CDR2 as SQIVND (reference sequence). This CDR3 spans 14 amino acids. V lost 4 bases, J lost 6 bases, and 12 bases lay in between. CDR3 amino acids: CASSRQESAGELFF. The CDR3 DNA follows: TGTGCCAGTAGTAGACAGGAAAGTGCCGGGGAGCTGTTTTTT.

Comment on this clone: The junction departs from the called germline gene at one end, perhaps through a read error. CDR3 sequence: CASLTALSQAQHF. CDR3 nucleotides: TGTGCCAGCCTGACAGCGCTCTCTCAGGCCCAGCATTTT. The V call is TRBV6-4, the J call TRBJ1-5; the D gene is possibly TRBD1 (5 bases). Germline V gene lookup returns CDR1 MRHNA and CDR2 SNTAGT. CDR3 size: 13 residues.

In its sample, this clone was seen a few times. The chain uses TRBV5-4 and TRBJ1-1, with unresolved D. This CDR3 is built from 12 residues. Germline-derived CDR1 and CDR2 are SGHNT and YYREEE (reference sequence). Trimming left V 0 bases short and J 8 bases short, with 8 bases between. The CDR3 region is CASSLDLIEAFF. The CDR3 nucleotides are TGTGCCAGCAGCTTGGATCTTATAGAAGCTTTCTTT.

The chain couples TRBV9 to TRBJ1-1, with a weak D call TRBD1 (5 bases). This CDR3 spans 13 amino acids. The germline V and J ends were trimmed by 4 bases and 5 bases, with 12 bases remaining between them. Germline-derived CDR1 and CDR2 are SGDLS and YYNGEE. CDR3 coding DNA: TGTGCCAGCAGCCCACCCGGGGGAACTGAAGCTTTCTTT. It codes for CASSPPGGTEAFF.

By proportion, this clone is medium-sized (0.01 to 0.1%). In nucleotides, the CDR3 is TGCGCCAGCAGCCCACCGGATGAAAAACTGTTTTTT. Translated, it gives CASSPPDEKLFF. The J gene is TRBJ1-4, the V gene TRBV5-1; no clear D. V was cut by 4 bases and J by 6 bases, with 7 bases left in between. CDR1 is SGHRS and CDR2 is YFSETQ in the germline V gene. The CDR3 is 12 amino acids.

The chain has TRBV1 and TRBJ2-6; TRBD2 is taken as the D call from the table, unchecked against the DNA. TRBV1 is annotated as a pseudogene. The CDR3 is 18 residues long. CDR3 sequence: CTSRLHGLCQSRANVLTF. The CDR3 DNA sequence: TGCACCAGCAGGCTGCACGGTTTGTGCCAAAGTCGGGCCAACGTCCTGACTTTC.

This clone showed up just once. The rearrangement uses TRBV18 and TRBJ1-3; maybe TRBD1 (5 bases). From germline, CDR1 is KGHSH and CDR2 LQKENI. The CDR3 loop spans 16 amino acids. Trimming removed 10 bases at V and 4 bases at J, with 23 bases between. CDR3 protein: CATSPDVGGPGNTIYF. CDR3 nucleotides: TGTGCCACTTCACCCGACGTGGGGGGACCCGGAAACACCATATATTTT.